This T cell receptor beta chain was sequenced during a study of T cells after yellow fever vaccination. Regarding the study as a whole: Most clones from primary vaccination resurfaced after the booster (approximately 95% CD4, over 75% CD8). When the response was secondary, it was weaker but reached its peak faster, day 5 versus 15.

As concerns this clonotype: Antigen unknown.

TCRdb re-called the 5' RACE reads through MiXCR, storing one row per CDR3 protein. This table holds some 170,000 distinct CDR3 sequences, around 9% found once. This CDR3 has 17 amino acids. V lost 5 bases and J lost 6, with 25 bases in between. The germline gives CDR1 SGHTA, CDR2 FQGNSA. V usage is TRBV7-2 and J usage is TRBJ1-2; no definite D call. The sequenced sample was CD8+ T cells sorted from PBMCs, obtained 45 days after the yellow fever booster vaccination. The TCR was taken from a man between 18 and 29 years old who received the YFV17D yellow fever vaccine. This chain's CDR3 is CASSQTRASVPLDGYTF. DNA for the CDR3: TGTGCCAGCAGCCAGACAAGGGCGTCAGTCCCTCTTGATGGCTACACCTTC.